This TCR beta chain is drawn from a study of T cell repertoires in cytomegalovirus infection. In the study overall: Use of recently identified HLA-C-restricted and well-studied HLA-B-restricted CMV epitopes was part of the study. Public signatures in TCR beta pointed to CMV infection and matching HLA type. Overall study findings and caveats: The cumulative frequency of public TCR beta families identified carriers of CMV plus the relevant HLA.

CDR1 is MNHNS and CDR2 is SASEGT in the germline V gene. The CDR3 totals 14 residues. V shed 3 bases and J shed 1 base, with 9 bases lying between them. In TCRdb, the reads were re-called with MiXCR into one record per CDR3 protein. There are about 890,000 distinct CDR3 sequences in the sample; less than 35% occur only once, and 11% to 15% lies in the top ten. This clonotype turned up a few times. Antigen unknown. The chain joins TRBV6-1 to TRBJ1-1, with D possibly being TRBD1 (5 bases). The specimen comprised cultured CD8+ T cells from PBMCs, sampled from culture after CMV antigen stimulation. The clonotype was recovered from a human donor in good health (CMV status not recorded). Some clones in this sample may be carry-over from other donors' samples. The CDR3 spells CASSDQGKNTEAFF. The CDR3 DNA follows: TGTGCCAGCAGTGACCAGGGAAAGAACACTGAAGCTTTCTTT.